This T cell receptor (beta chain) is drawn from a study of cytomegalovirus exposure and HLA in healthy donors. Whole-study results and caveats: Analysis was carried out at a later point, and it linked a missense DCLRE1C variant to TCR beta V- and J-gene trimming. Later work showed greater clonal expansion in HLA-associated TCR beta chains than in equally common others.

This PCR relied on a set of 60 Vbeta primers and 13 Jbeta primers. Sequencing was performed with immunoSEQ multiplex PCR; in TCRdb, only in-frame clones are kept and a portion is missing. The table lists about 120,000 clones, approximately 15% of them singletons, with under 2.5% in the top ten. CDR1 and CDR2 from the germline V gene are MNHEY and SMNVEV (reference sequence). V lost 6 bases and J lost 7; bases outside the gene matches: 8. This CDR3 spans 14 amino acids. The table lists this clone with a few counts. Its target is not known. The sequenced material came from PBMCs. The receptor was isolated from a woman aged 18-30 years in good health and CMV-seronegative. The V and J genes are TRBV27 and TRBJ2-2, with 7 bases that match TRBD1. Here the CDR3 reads CASRWDRSYGELFF. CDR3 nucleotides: TGTGCCAGCAGATGGGACAGATCCTACGGGGAGCTGTTTTTT.